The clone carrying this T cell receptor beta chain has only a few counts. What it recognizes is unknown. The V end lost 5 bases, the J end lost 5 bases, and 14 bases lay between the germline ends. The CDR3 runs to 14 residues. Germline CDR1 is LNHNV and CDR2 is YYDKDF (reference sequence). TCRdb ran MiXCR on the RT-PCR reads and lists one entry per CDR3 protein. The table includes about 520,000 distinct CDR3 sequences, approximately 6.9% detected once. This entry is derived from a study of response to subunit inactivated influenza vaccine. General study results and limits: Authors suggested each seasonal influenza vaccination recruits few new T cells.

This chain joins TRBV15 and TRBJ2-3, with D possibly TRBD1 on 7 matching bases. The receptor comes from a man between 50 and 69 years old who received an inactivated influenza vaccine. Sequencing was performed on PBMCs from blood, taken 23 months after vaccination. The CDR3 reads CATSAGQNRDTQYF. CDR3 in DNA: TGTGCCACCAGCGCGGGACAGAACCGAGATACGCAGTATTTT.